This T cell receptor (beta chain) derives from a study of beta chain features in type 1 diabetes. This clone was recorded at least ten times. Expressed TCRB transcripts were sequenced after all isolated RNA was converted to cDNA. Data came from immunoSEQ multiplex PCR; TCRdb stores just in-frame clones and leaves some out. This sample has more than 150,000 clones, with about 13% found just once. The CDR3 consists of 13 residues. Germline V lookup: CDR1 GTSNPN, CDR2 SVGIG (reference sequence). The V end lost 0 bases, the J end lost 3 bases, and 8 bases lay between the germline ends. The TCR was taken from a woman in her late teens or twenties in good health. The specimen was central memory CD4+ T cells from blood. The genes are TRBV30 and TRBJ1-1; D gene unclear. For the CDR3, the DNA is TGTGCCTGGAGTGTACAGAAGGACACTGAAGCTTTCTTT. Translation: CAWSVQKDTEAFF.